What follows describes a single T cell receptor (beta chain). The antigen is undetermined. The germline V and J ends were trimmed by 0 bases and 12 bases, with 6 bases remaining between them. CDR3 length: 12 amino acids. Germline CDR1 is LNHDA and CDR2 is SQIVND (reference sequence). The data stem from a study of cytomegalovirus exposure and HLA in healthy donors. The PCR used 60 Vbeta and 13 Jbeta primers. Assay: immunoSEQ multiplex PCR; the TCRdb copy retains only in-frame clones and omits some. The sample contains about 140,000 clones, roughly 74% of which appear only once. Findings and limits, study-wide: One later analysis reportedly identified an Asian-associated ancestry cluster that showed fewer N-insertions than the approximately 710-donor mean.

The J gene is TRBJ1-6, the V gene TRBV19, with D possibly matching TRBD1 (5 bases). This TCR derives from a middle-aged man in good health and CMV-seronegative. Sequencing used PBMCs. CDR3 protein: CASSIDGGPLHF. The CDR3 region has the DNA TGTGCCAGTAGTATAGACGGGGGACCCCTCCACTTT.